The rows below give T cell receptor beta chains drawn from one sample of a study of blood T cell repertoires in COVID-19. Generated by immunoSEQ multiplex PCR, the TCRdb table keeps only in-frame clones and is missing some. The profile covers some 200,000 clones, with approximately 90% appearing a single time and over 3.5% taken by the ten largest. The sample taken for sequencing was peripheral blood. Receptors originate from a man aged 18 to 30 with active or convalescent COVID-19. Each CDR3 is given with its conserved first and last residue. Clone size is stated in some rows and not others, as once, few, many or a class when expanded.

abundance	j_gene	v_gene	len	CDR3aa
-	TRBJ1-2	TRBV6-1	18	CASSEPGQGTYFGYGYTF
-	TRBJ1-1	TRBV18	13	CASSPRENTEAFF
-	TRBJ2-1	TRBV5-6	16	CASSLDRGHILNEQFF
-	TRBJ2-1	TRBV7-9	14	CASRPGQGVNEQFF
few	TRBJ2-3	TRBV24-1	13	CATSASGADTQYF
-	TRBJ2-6	TRBV11-3	17	CASSLETEVLETNVLTF
-	TRBJ2-2	TRBV11-3	14	CASSPGGSTGELFF
-	TRBJ1-1	TRBV6-5	12	CASTDPGERAFF
-	TRBJ1-1	TRBV28	12	CASTGGFTEAFF
-	TRBJ1-1	TRBV10-3	15	CAISEYETGRSEAFF
-	TRBJ1-1	TRBV5-4	16	CASSLFRLGANGGAFF
once	TRBJ1-1	TRBV19	16	CASSTGQGEGRAEAFF
-	TRBJ2-2	TRBV6-4	13	CASREGTTGELFF
-	TRBJ1-2	TRBV27	13	CASSLSAEYGYTF
-	TRBJ1-1	TRBV29-1	13	CSVVRLLNTEAFF